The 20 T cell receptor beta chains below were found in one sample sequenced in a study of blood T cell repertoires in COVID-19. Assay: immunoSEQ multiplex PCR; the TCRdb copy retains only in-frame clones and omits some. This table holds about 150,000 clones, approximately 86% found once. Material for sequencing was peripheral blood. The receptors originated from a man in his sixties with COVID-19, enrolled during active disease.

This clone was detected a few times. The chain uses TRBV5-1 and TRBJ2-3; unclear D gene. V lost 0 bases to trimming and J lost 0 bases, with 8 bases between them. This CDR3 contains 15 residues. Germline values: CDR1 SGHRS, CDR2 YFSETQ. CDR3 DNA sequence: TGCGCCAGCAGCTTGGGTGTAACTAGCACAGATACGCAGTATTTT. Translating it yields CASSLGVTSTDTQYF.

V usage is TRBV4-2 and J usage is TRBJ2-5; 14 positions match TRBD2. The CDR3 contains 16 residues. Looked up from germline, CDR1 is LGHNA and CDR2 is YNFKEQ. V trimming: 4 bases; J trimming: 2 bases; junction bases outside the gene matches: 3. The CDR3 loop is CASSLGLAGEQETQYF. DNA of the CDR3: TGTGCCAGCAGCCTGGGACTAGCGGGGGAACAAGAGACCCAGTACTTC.

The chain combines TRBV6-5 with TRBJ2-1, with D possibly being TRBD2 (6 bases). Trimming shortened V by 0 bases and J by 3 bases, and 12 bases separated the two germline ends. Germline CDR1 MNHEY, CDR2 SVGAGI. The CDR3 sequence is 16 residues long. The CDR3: CASSYSGGEGYNEQFF. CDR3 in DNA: TGTGCCAGCAGTTACTCAGGCGGGGAAGGCTACAATGAGCAGTTCTTC.

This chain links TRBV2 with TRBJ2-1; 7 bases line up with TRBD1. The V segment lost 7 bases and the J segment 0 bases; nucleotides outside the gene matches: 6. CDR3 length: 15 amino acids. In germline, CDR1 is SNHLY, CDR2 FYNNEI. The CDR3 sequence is CASMGQRSSYNEQFF. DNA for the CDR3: TGTGCCAGCATGGGACAGAGGAGCTCCTACAATGAGCAGTTCTTC.

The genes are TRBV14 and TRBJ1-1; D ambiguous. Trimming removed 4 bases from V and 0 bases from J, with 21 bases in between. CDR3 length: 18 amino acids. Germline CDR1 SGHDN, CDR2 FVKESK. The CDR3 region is CASSPYSFSNFLNTEAFF. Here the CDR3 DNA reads TGTGCCAGCAGCCCATACAGTTTCTCAAACTTCTTGAACACTGAAGCTTTCTTT.

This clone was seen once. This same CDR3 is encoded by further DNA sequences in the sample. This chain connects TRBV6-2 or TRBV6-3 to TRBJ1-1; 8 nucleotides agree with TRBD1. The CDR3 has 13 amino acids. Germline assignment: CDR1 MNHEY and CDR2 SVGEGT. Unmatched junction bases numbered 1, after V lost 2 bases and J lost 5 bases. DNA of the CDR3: TGTGCCAGCAGTTACGGACAGGGTACTGAAGCTTTCTTT. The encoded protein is CASSYGQGTEAFF.

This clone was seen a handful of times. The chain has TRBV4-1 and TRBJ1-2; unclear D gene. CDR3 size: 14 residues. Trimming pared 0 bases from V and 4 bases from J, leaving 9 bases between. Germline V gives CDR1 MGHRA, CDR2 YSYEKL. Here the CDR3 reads CASSQDQVLYGYTF. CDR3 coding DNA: TGCGCCAGCAGCCAAGATCAGGTCCTCTATGGCTACACCTTC.

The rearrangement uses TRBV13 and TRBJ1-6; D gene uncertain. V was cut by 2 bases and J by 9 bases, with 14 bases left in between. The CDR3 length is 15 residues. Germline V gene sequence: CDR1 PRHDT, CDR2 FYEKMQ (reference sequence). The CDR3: CASSLSLGEGSPLHF. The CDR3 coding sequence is TGTGCCAGCAGCTTATCTTTAGGAGAGGGTTCACCCCTCCACTTT.

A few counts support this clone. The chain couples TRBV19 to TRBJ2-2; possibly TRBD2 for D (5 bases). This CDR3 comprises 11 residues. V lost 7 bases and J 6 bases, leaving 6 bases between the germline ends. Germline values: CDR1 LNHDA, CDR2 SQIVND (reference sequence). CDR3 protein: CASISAGELFF. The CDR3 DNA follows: TGTGCCAGTATTAGCGCCGGGGAGCTGTTTTTT.

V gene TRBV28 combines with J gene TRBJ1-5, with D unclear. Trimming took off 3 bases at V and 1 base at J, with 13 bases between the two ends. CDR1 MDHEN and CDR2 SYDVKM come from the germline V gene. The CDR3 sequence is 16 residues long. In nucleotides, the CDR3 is TGTGCCAGCAGTTTCTATAGCCCCCCGAGCAATCAGCCCCAGCATTTT. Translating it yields CASSFYSPPSNQPQHF.

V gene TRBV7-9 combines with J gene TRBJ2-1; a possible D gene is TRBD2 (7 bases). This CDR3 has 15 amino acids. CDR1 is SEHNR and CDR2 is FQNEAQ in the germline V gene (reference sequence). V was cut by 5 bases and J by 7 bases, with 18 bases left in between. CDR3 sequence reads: CASSPAGAKGNEQFF. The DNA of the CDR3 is TGTGCCAGCAGCCCGGCGGGGGCTAAGGGGAATGAGCAGTTCTTC.

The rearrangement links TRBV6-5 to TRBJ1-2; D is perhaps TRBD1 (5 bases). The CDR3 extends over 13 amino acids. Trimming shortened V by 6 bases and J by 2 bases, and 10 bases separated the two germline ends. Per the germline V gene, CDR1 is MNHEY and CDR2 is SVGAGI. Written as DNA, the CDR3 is TGTGCCAGCAGCCCGGGACTGAACTATGGCTACACCTTC. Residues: CASSPGLNYGYTF.

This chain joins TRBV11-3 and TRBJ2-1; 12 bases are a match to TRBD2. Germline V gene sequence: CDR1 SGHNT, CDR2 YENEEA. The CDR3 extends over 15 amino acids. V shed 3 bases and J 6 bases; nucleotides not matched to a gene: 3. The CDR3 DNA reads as TGTGCCAGCAGCTTTTGGACTAGCGGGACCAATGAGCAGTTCTTC. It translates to CASSFWTSGTNEQFF.

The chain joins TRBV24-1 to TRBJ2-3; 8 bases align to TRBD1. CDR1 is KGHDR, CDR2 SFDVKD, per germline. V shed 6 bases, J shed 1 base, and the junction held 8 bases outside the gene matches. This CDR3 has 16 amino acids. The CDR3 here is CATSQTGTGGTDTQYF. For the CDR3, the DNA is TGTGCCACCAGTCAGACCGGGACAGGAGGCACAGATACGCAGTATTTT.

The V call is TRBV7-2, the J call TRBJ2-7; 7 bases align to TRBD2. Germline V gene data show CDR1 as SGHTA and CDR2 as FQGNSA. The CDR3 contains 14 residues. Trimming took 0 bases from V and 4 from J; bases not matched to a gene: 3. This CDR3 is CASSLARREYEQYF. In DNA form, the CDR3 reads TGTGCCAGCAGCTTAGCTCGGCGGGAGTACGAGCAGTACTTC. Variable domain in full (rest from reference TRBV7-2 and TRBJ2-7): GAGVSQSPSNKVTEKGKDVELRCDPISGHTALYWYRQSLGQGLEFLIYFQGNSAPDKSGLPSDRFSAERTGGSVSTLTIQRTQQEDSAVYLCASSLARREYEQYFGPGTRLTVT.

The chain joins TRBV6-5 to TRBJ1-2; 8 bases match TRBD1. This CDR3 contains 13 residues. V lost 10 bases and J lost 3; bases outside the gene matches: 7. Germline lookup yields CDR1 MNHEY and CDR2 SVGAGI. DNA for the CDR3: TGTGCCACGACCAGGGGGCGGGACTATGGCTACACCTTC. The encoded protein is CATTRGRDYGYTF.

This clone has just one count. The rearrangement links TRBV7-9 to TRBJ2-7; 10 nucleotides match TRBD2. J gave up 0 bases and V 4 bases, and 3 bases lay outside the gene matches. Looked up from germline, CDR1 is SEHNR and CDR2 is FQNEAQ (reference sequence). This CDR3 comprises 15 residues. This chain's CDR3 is CASSSRTSGSYEQYF. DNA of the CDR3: TGTGCCAGCAGCTCCCGGACTAGCGGCTCCTACGAGCAGTACTTC.

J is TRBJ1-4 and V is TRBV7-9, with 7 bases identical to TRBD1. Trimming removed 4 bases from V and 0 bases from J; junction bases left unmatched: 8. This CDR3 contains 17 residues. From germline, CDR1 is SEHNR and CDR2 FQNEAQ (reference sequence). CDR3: CASSYRTGWATNEKLFF. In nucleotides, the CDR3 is TGTGCCAGCAGCTACCGGACAGGTTGGGCAACTAATGAAAAACTGTTTTTT.

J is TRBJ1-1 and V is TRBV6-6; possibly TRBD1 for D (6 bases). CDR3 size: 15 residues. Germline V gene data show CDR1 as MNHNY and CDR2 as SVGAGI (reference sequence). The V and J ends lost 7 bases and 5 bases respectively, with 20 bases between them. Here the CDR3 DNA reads TGTGCCAGCAAGAATTCCGACGGCCAGGGGACTGAAGCTTTCTTT. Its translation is CASKNSDGQGTEAFF.

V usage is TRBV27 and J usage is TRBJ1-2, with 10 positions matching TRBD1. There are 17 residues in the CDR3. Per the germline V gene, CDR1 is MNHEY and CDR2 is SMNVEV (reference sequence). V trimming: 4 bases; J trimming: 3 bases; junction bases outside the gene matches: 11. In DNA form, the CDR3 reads TGTGCCAGCAGTTCGGACAGGGGGTTCTATGCTCACTATGGCTACACCTTC. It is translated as CASSSDRGFYAHYGYTF.